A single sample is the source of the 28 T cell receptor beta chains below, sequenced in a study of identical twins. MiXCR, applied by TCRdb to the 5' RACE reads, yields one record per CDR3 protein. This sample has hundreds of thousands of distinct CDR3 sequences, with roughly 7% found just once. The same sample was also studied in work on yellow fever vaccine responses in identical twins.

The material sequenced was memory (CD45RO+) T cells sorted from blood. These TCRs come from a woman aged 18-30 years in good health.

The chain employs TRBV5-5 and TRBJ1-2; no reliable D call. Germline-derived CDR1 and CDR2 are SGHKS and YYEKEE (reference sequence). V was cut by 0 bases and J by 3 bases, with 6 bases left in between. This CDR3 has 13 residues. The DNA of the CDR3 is TGTGCCAGCAGCTTGGCGGGGTACTATGGCTACACCTTC. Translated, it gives CASSLAGYYGYTF.

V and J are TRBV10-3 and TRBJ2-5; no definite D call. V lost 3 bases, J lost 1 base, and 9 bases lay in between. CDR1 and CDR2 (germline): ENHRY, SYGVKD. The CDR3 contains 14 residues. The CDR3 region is CAISERWPQETQYF. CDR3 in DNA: TGTGCCATCAGTGAACGCTGGCCCCAAGAGACCCAGTACTTC.

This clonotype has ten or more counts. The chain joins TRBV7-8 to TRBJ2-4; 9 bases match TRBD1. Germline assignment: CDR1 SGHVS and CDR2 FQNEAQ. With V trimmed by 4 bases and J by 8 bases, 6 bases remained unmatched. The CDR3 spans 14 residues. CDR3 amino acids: CASSSGQGNHIQYF. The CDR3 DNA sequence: TGTGCCAGCAGCTCGGGACAGGGTAATCACATTCAGTACTTC.

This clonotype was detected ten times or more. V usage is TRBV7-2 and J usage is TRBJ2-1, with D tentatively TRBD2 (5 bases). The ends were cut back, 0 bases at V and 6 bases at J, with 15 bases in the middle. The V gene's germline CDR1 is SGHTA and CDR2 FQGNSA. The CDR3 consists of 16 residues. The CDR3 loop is CASSLALRTEGNEQFF. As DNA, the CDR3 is TGTGCCAGCAGCTTAGCGTTGAGGACCGAGGGCAATGAGCAGTTCTTC.

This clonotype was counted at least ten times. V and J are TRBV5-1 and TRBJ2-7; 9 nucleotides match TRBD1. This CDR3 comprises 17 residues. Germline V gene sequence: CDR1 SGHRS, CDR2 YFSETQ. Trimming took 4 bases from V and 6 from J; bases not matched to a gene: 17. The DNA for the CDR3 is TGCGCCAGCAGCCCCTCCCCGGGGACAGGGAATGGTCTCGAGCAGTACGTC. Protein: CASSPSPGTGNGLEQYV.

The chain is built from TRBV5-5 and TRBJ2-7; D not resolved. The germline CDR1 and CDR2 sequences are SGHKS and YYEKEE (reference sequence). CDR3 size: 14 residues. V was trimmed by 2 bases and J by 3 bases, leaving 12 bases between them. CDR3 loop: CASSLLVGGYEQYF. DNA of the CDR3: TGTGCCAGCAGCTTATTGGTGGGTGGCTACGAGCAGTACTTC.

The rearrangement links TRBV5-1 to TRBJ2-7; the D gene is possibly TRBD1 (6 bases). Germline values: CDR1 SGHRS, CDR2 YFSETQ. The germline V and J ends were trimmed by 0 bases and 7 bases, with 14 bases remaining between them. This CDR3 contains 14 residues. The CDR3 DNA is TGCGCCAGCAGCTTGGATGGGCAGGGGAGAGAGCAGTACGTC. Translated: CASSLDGQGREQYV.

The DNA of the CDR3 is TGTGCCAGCAGTGGGGCCTCTGGAGCTTTCTTT. Protein: CASSGASGAFF. The rearrangement uses TRBV25-1 and TRBJ1-1, with D hard to call. The V gene's germline CDR1 is MGHDK and CDR2 SYGVNS. The V end lost 4 bases, the J end lost 10 bases, and 10 bases lay between the germline ends. The CDR3 has 11 amino acids.

The DNA for the CDR3 is TGCAGTGCTAGAAACTTCAGCGGAGGGGAGTCAGATACGCAGTATTTT. Amino acids: CSARNFSGGESDTQYF. The chain links TRBV20-1 to TRBJ2-3; weak D call: TRBD2 (6 bases). V gave up 2 bases and J gave up 4 bases, with 19 bases separating them. The CDR3 loop spans 16 amino acids. Germline lookup yields CDR1 DFQATT and CDR2 SNEGSKA (reference sequence).

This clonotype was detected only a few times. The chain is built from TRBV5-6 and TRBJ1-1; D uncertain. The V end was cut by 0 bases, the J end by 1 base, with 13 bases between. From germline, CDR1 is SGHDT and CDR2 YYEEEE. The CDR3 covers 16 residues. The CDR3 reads CASSLGGVHWNTEAFF. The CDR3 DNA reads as TGTGCCAGCAGCTTGGGGGGAGTGCACTGGAACACTGAAGCTTTCTTT. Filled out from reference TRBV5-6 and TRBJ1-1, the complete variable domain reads DAGVTQSPTHLIKTRGQQVTLRCSPKSGHDTVSWYQQALGQGPQFIFQYYEEEERQRGNFPDRFSGHQFPNYSSELNVNALLLGDSALYLCASSLGGVHWNTEAFFGQGTRLTVV.

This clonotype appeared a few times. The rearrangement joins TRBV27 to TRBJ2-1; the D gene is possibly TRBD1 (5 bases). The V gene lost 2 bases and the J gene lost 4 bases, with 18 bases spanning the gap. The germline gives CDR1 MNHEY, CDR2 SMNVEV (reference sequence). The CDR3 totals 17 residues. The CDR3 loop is CASSLRRQGYEYNEQFF. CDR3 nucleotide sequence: TGTGCCAGCAGTTTAAGGCGGCAGGGTTACGAATACAATGAGCAGTTCTTC.

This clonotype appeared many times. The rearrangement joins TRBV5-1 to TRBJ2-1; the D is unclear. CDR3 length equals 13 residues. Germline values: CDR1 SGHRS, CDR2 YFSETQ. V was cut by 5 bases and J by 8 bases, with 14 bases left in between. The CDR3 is CASSPAAVDEQFF. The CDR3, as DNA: TGCGCCAGCAGTCCCGCCGCGGTCGATGAGCAGTTCTTC.

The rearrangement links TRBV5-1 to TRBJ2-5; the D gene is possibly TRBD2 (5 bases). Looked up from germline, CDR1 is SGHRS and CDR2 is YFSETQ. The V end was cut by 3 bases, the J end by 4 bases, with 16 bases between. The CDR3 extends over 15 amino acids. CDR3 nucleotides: TGCGCCAGCAGCTCCCTAGGTTTTAGCGCAGAGACCCAGTACTTC. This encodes CASSSLGFSAETQYF.

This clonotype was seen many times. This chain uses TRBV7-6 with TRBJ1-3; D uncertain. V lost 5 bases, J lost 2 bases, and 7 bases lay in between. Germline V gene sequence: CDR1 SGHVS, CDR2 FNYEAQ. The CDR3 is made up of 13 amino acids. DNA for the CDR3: TGTGCCAGCAGCATGTCGCCTGGAAACACCATATATTTT. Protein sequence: CASSMSPGNTIYF.

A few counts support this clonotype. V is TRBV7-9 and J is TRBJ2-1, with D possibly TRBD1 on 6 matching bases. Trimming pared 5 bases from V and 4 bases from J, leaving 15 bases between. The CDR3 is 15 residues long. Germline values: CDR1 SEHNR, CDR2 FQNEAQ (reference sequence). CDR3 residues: CASSPPGALYNEQFF. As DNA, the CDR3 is TGTGCCAGCAGCCCCCCAGGGGCCCTATACAATGAGCAGTTCTTC.

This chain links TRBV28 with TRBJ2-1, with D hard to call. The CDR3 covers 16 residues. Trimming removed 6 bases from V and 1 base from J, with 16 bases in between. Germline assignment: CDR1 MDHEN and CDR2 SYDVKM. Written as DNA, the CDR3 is TGTGCCAGCAGCGCAATGCTAGGGATTTCCTACAATGAGCAGTTCTTC. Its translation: CASSAMLGISYNEQFF.

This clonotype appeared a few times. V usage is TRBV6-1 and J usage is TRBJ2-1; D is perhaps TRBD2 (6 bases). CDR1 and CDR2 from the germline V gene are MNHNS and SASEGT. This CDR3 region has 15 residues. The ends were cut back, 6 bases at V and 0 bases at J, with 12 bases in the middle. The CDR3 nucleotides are TGTGCCAGCAGCGAGGAGGGGCCCTCCTACAATGAGCAGTTCTTC. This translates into CASSEEGPSYNEQFF.

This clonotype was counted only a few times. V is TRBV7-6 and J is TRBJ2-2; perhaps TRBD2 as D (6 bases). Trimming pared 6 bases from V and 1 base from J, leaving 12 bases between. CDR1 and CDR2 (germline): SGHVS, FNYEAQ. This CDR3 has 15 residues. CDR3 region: CASRTGGLNTGELFF. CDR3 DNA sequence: TGTGCCAGCAGAACCGGAGGGCTGAACACCGGGGAGCTGTTTTTT.

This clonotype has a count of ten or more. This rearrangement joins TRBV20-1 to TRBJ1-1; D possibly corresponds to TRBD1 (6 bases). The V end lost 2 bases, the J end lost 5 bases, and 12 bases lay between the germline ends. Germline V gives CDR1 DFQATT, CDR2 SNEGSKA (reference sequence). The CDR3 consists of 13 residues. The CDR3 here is CSARQGQVTEAFF. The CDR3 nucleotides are TGCAGTGCTAGACAGGGGCAAGTAACTGAAGCTTTCTTT.

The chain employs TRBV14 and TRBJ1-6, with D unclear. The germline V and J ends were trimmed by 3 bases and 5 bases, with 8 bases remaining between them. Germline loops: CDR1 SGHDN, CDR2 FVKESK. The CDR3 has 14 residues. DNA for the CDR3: TGTGCCAGCAGCCACACGGGAAATAATTCACCCCTCCACTTT. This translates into CASSHTGNNSPLHF.

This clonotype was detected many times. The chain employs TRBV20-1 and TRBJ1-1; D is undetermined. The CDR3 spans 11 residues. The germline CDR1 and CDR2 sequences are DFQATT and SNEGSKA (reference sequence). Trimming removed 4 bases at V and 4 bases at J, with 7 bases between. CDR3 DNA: TGCAGTGCTACGGGAGGCACTGAAGCTTTCTTT. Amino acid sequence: CSATGGTEAFF.

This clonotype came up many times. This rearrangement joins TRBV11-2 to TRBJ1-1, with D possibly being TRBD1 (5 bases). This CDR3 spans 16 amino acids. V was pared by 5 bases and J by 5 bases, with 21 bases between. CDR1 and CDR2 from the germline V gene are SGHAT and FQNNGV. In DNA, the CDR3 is TGTGCCAGCAGCCGAGGGGTAGGACACGGGATTACTGAAGCTTTCTTT. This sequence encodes CASSRGVGHGITEAFF. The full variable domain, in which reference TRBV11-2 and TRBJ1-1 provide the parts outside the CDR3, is EAGVAQSPRYKIIEKRQSVAFWCNPISGHATLYWYQQILGQGPKLLIQFQNNGVVDDSQLPKDRFSAERLKGVDSTLKIQPAKLEDSAVYLCASSRGVGHGITEAFFGQGTRLTVV.

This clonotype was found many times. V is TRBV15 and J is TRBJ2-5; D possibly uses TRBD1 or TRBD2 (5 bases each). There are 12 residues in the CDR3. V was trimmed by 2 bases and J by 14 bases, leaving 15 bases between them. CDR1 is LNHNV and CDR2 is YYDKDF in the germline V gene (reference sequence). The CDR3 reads CATSRPQGRIYF. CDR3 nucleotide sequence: TGTGCCACCAGCAGACCTCAGGGACGGATTTACTTC. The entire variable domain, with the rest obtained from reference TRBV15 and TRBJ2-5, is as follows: DAMVIQNPRYQVTQFGKPVTLSCSQTLNHNVMYWYQQKSSQAPKLLFHYYDKDFNNEADTPDNFQSRRPNTSFCFLDIRSPGLGDTAMYLCATSRPQGRIYFGPGTRLLVL.

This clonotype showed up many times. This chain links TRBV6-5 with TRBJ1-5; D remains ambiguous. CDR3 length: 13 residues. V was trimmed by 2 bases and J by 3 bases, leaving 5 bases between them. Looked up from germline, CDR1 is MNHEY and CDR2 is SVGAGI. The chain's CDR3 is CASSYRYNQPQHF. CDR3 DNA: TGTGCCAGCAGTTACAGATACAATCAGCCCCAGCATTTT.

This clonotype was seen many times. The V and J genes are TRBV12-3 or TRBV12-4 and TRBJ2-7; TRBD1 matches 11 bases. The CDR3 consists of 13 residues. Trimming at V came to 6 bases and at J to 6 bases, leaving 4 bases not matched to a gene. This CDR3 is CASRDRGRFEQYF. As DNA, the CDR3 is TGTGCCAGCAGGGACAGGGGGCGATTCGAGCAGTACTTC.

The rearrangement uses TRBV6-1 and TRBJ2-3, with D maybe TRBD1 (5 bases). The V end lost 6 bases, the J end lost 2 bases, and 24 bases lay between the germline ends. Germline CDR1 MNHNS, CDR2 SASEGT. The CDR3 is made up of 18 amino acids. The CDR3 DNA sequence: TGTGCCAGCAGCCCCTTCGTGGGTATAGGGGCCCCCACAGATACGCAGTATTTT. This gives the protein CASSPFVGIGAPTDTQYF.

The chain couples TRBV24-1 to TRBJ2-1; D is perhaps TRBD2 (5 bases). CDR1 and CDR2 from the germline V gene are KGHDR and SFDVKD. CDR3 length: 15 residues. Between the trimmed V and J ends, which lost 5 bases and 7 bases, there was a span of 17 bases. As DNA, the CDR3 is TGTGCCACCAGTGGGCTCACATGGGGAGAAAATGAGCAGTTCTTC. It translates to CATSGLTWGENEQFF.

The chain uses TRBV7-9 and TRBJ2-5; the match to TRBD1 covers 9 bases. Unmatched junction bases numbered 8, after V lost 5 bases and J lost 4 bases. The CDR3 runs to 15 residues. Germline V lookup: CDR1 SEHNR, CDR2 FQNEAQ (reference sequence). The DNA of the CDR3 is TGTGCCAGCAGCCCCCCGCAGGGACAGGGAGAGACCCAGTACTTC. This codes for CASSPPQGQGETQYF.